The 13 T cell receptor beta chains below all came from one sample that was sequenced in a study of OX40 agonist ivuxolimab in advanced cancers. Assay used: immunoSEQ multiplex PCR; TCRdb lists only in-frame clones, some missing. The sample lists 83,000 or so clones, roughly 80% seen once, with less than 9.5% in the top ten. The sample was CD4+ or CD8+ T cells sorted from blood, taken in a trial of the OX40 agonist ivuxolimab. These receptors came from an adult with an advanced solid tumor such as melanoma, head and neck, liver or kidney cancer.

In its sample, this clone was seen a few times. V is TRBV4-1 and J is TRBJ1-1; D uncertain. Germline V gives CDR1 MGHRA, CDR2 YSYEKL. Trimming cost V 1 base and J 12 bases, with 18 bases left between them. The CDR3 covers 14 residues. This CDR3 is CASSQASQVEEPFF. In DNA, the CDR3 is TGCGCCAGCAGCCAAGCGAGTCAGGTTGAAGAACCTTTCTTT.

This chain links TRBV4-2 with TRBJ2-2; TRBD2 aligns across 9 bases. The CDR3 sequence is 18 residues long. The trim removed 1 base at V and 0 bases at J, leaving 6 bases unmatched. CDR1 and CDR2 from the germline V gene are LGHNA and YNFKEQ. CDR3 DNA sequence: TGTGCCAGCAGCCAAGCCCCTAGCGGGGTCGCGAACACCGGGGAGCTGTTTTTT. This codes for CASSQAPSGVANTGELFF.

This clone was seen once. The CDR3 DNA is TGTGCCTGGAGAGGAGGGACAGGGGTTTTCTCCTATAATTCACCCCTCCACTTT. Amino acids: CAWRGGTGVFSYNSPLHF. This sequence joins TRBV30 and TRBJ1-6, with TRBD1 identical over 10 bases. The CDR3 length is 18 residues. V shed 3 bases and J 0 bases; nucleotides not matched to a gene: 8. Germline assignment: CDR1 GTSNPN and CDR2 SVGIG (reference sequence).

This rearrangement joins TRBV6-1 to TRBJ2-1, with TRBD2 matching 13 bases. The CDR3 runs 18 residues. Germline V CDR1 and CDR2: MNHNS, SASEGT. Losses at the gene ends were 2 bases for V and 10 bases for J; bases not matched to a gene: 14. CDR3 sequence (DNA): TGTGCCAGCAGTGAACGACGGACTAGCGGGAGATCTTTTTGGGAGCAGTTCTTC. Its protein is CASSERRTSGRSFWEQFF.

The rearrangement uses TRBV5-1 and TRBJ2-2; D gene uncertain. Germline assignment: CDR1 SGHRS and CDR2 YFSETQ. Trimming cost V 0 bases and J 0 bases, with 9 bases left between them. This CDR3 comprises 16 residues. CDR3 protein: CASSLAGYANTGELFF. CDR3 sequence (DNA): TGCGCCAGCAGCTTGGCCGGCTACGCGAACACCGGGGAGCTGTTTTTT.

The chain joins TRBV18 to TRBJ2-1; 8 positions agree with TRBD2. This CDR3 is 14 amino acids long. Trimming took 4 bases from V and 9 from J; bases not matched to a gene: 8. Germline V gene lookup returns CDR1 KGHSH and CDR2 LQKENI. The DNA of the CDR3 is TGTGCCAGCTCACAGGAGCGGGAGTATGGTGAGCAGTTCTTC. Translated: CASSQEREYGEQFF.

The chain has TRBV7-6 and TRBJ1-5; tentative D call: TRBD1 (5 bases). V lost 5 bases and J 7 bases, leaving 15 bases between the germline ends. This CDR3 region has 14 residues. Germline V gene data show CDR1 as SGHVS and CDR2 as FNYEAQ. Here the CDR3 DNA reads TGTGCCAGCAGCGGGAAAGGGGCCCACCAGCCCCAGCATTTT. Translating gives CASSGKGAHQPQHF.

The J gene is TRBJ2-7, the V gene TRBV6-5; D perhaps matches TRBD1 (5 bases). This CDR3 spans 14 amino acids. The V and J ends lost 2 bases and 3 bases respectively, with 11 bases between them. Germline V gene sequence: CDR1 MNHEY, CDR2 SVGAGI. CDR3 DNA sequence: TGTGCCAGCAGTTACATGGACACCCTCTACGAGCAGTACTTC. This encodes CASSYMDTLYEQYF.

The V and J genes are TRBV7-6 and TRBJ2-7, with 10 bases fitting TRBD2. Germline V lookup: CDR1 SGHVS, CDR2 FNYEAQ. The CDR3 is made up of 15 amino acids. With V trimmed by 5 bases and J by 4 bases, 8 bases remained unmatched. The CDR3 region is CASSPTSGESYEQYF. CDR3 nucleotide sequence: TGTGCCAGCAGCCCCACTAGCGGGGAAAGTTACGAGCAGTACTTC.

The V and J genes are TRBV7-9 and TRBJ2-7; D may be TRBD1 (6 bases). CDR3 length: 12 amino acids. Germline-derived CDR1 and CDR2 are SEHNR and FQNEAQ (reference sequence). Trimming pared 4 bases from V and 3 bases from J, leaving 7 bases between. The CDR3 nucleotides read TGTGCCAGCAGCTCACAGGGCTACGAGCAGTACTTC. It encodes CASSSQGYEQYF. Drawing the rest from reference TRBV7-9 and TRBJ2-7, the complete variable domain is DTGVSQNPRHKITKRGQNVTFRCDPISEHNRLYWYRQTLGQGPEFLTYFQNEAQLEKSRLLSDRFSAERPKGSFSTLEIQRTEQGDSAMYLCASSSQGYEQYFGPGTRLTVT.

V and J are TRBV6-5 and TRBJ1-1; perhaps TRBD1 as D (5 bases). Trimming took 6 bases from V and 11 from J, leaving 22 bases between them. Germline CDR1 reads MNHEY; CDR2 reads SVGAGI. This CDR3 has 14 amino acids. The CDR3 DNA reads TGTGCCAGCAGCGGTACGACAGACTCTCCTAAGGCTTTCTTT. It translates to CASSGTTDSPKAFF.

The gene calls are TRBV19 and TRBJ1-5; the D is unclear. V was cut by 8 bases and J by 4 bases, with 21 bases left in between. The CDR3 covers 16 residues. The germline V gene encodes CDR1 LNHDA and CDR2 SQIVND (reference sequence). The CDR3 loop is CASELMGTGGNQPQHF. CDR3 DNA: TGTGCCAGTGAATTAATGGGCACGGGAGGGAATCAGCCCCAGCATTTT.

This chain joins TRBV7-9 and TRBJ2-1; the D gene is possibly TRBD2 (6 bases). CDR1 and CDR2 (germline): SEHNR, FQNEAQ (reference sequence). The ends were cut back, 3 bases at V and 8 bases at J, with 17 bases in the middle. CDR3 length equals 15 residues. The CDR3 region has the DNA TGTGCCAGCAGCTTCCTGACGCTAGCGTCCCATGAGCAGTTCTTC. Protein: CASSFLTLASHEQFF.